One TCR beta chain is described in this entry. The data belong to a study of blood T cell repertoires in COVID-19. Study-level information: Sources were T cells, B-cell-depleted T cells, or PBMCs; the material itself was cDNA or gDNA.

Profiling relied on immunoSEQ multiplex PCR, and the TCRdb table lists in-frame clones only, not all of them. This repertoire shows around 190,000 clones, about three quarters found once; its top ten account for more than 6.5%. J lost 4 bases, V lost 4 bases, and 14 bases had no gene match. This CDR3 contains 17 residues. The germline CDR1 and CDR2 sequences are MNHEY and SVGEGT. The material sequenced was peripheral blood. This TCR was sampled from a woman between 50 and 59 years old with active or convalescent COVID-19. The J gene is TRBJ1-1, the V gene TRBV6-2 or TRBV6-3; 8 bases map to TRBD1. The CDR3 sequence: CASSWAERQGRATEAFF. Here the CDR3 DNA reads TGTGCCAGCAGTTGGGCCGAACGACAGGGGAGGGCCACTGAAGCTTTCTTT.